The 30 T cell receptor beta chains in this list originate from one sample, sequenced in a study of technical replicates of blood from a few donors (dated by TCRdb to the late 2010s). The library was built by means of the immunoSEQ multiplex PCR assay. This immuneACCESS table, as held by TCRdb, lists in-frame sequences with V and J called but not all clones. Of the missing ones, under half trace to an unresolved V gene in checked studies; the others have no known cause. Within this sample are fewer than 85,000 clones, with approximately 94% of them counted one time only. 0.39% of the sample belongs to the ten largest clones. The sample was T cells isolated from PBMCs. These receptors were collected from a human donor in good health.

CDR3 amino acids: CASSYAGGLRNTEAFF. Here the CDR3 DNA reads TGTGCCAGCAGTTACGCAGGGGGCCTTCGGAACACTGAAGCTTTCTTT. The chain recombines TRBV6-5 with TRBJ1-1, with 8 bases that match TRBD1. The V segment lost 2 bases and the J segment 1 base; nucleotides outside the gene matches: 6. Germline V gene sequence: CDR1 MNHEY, CDR2 SVGAGI. The CDR3 runs 16 residues.

The J gene is TRBJ1-2, the V gene TRBV18; no reliable D call. Trimming shortened V by 0 bases and J by 0 bases, and 8 bases separated the two germline ends. CDR1 is KGHSH, CDR2 LQKENI, per germline. This CDR3 is built from 15 residues. The DNA for the CDR3 is TGTGCCAGCTCACCACCGGGAGAAGCTAACTATGGCTACACCTTC. This encodes CASSPPGEANYGYTF.

This chain connects TRBV27 to TRBJ2-7; no clear D gene. V was clipped by 7 bases and J by 4 bases, with 8 bases between them. This CDR3 region has 11 residues. CDR1 and CDR2 (germline): MNHEY, SMNVEV (reference sequence). Here the CDR3 reads CASTKEYEQYF. CDR3 DNA sequence: TGTGCCAGCACTAAGGAGTACGAGCAGTACTTC.

The rearrangement joins TRBV9 to TRBJ1-1; D remains ambiguous. The germline V gene has CDR1 SGDLS and CDR2 YYNGEE. The CDR3 sequence is 13 residues long. Between the trimmed V and J ends, which lost 1 base and 0 bases, there was a span of 4 bases. CDR3 coding DNA: TGTGCCAGCAGCGTATATCTGAACACTGAAGCTTTCTTT. Translation: CASSVYLNTEAFF.

The rearrangement uses TRBV5-4 and TRBJ1-1; tentatively, D is TRBD1 (5 bases). V was trimmed by 4 bases and J by 2 bases, leaving 12 bases between them. This CDR3 contains 14 residues. Germline loops: CDR1 SGHNT, CDR2 YYREEE (reference sequence). The CDR3 sequence is CASSGRGVNTEAFF. The CDR3 DNA reads as TGTGCCAGCAGCGGGCGGGGGGTTAACACTGAAGCTTTCTTT.

The chain recombines TRBV4-2 with TRBJ2-3; 7 positions agree with TRBD1. The CDR3 runs 17 residues. V gave up 1 base and J gave up 1 base; unmatched junction bases: 8. CDR1 is LGHNA, CDR2 YNFKEQ, per germline. CDR3: CASSQVGQGVRTDTQYF. For the CDR3, the DNA is TGTGCCAGCAGCCAAGTCGGGCAGGGGGTTCGCACAGATACGCAGTATTTT.

CDR3 sequence: CASSELNYRPHSYEQYF. In DNA, the CDR3 is TGCGCCAGCAGTGAGCTAAACTACAGGCCCCACTCCTACGAGCAGTACTTC. This sequence joins TRBV10-1 and TRBJ2-7, with D possibly being TRBD1 (5 bases). Germline CDR1 reads WNHNN; CDR2 reads SYGVQD (reference sequence). CDR3 size: 17 residues. Trimming pared 2 bases from V and 0 bases from J, leaving 17 bases between.

The chain has TRBV27 and TRBJ2-5, with 8 bases identical to TRBD1. CDR1 is MNHEY and CDR2 is SMNVEV in the germline V gene (reference sequence). This CDR3 has 15 residues. J lost 5 bases, V lost 5 bases, and 10 bases had no gene match. The CDR3 coding sequence is TGTGCCAGCAGTGCCACAGGACAGGGCGGGGAGACCCAGTACTTC. Its translation is CASSATGQGGETQYF.

In this sample, this clone is medium-sized (0.01 to 0.1%). This rearrangement joins TRBV10-2 to TRBJ2-1, with D tentatively TRBD2 (6 bases). V gave up 2 bases and J gave up 5 bases, with 7 bases separating them. The length of the CDR3 is 13 residues. CDR1 and CDR2 (germline): WSHSY, SAAADI. The CDR3 nucleotides read TGCGCCAGCAGTGAGCGGGAGAACAATGAGCAGTTCTTC. It encodes CASSERENNEQFF.

The rearrangement joins TRBV6-1 to TRBJ1-1; D might be TRBD1 (6 bases). This CDR3 comprises 14 residues. Germline V lookup: CDR1 MNHNS, CDR2 SASEGT. Trimming pared 10 bases from V and 1 base from J, leaving 16 bases between. The CDR3 protein is CATHRVLANTEAFF. CDR3 coding DNA: TGTGCCACACACAGGGTTCTCGCGAACACTGAAGCTTTCTTT.

The CDR3 here is CAIKGDTEAFF. CDR3 nucleotide sequence: TGTGCCATCAAAGGGGACACTGAAGCTTTCTTT. The chain uses TRBV10-3 and TRBJ1-1; tentative D call: TRBD1 (5 bases). The CDR3 loop spans 11 amino acids. Trimming pared 7 bases from V and 3 bases from J, leaving 6 bases between. CDR1 and CDR2 from the germline V gene are ENHRY and SYGVKD.

The chain carries TRBV27 and TRBJ2-3; D is undetermined. Trimming removed 8 bases at V and 3 bases at J, with 9 bases between. From germline, CDR1 is MNHEY and CDR2 SMNVEV (reference sequence). The CDR3 runs to 12 residues. The CDR3 nucleotides are TGTGCCAGCTGGCAGTCTACAGATACGCAGTATTTT. This sequence encodes CASWQSTDTQYF.

The rearrangement links TRBV6-4 to TRBJ2-2, with TRBD1 identical over 10 bases. Germline V gene data show CDR1 as MRHNA and CDR2 as SNTAGT. V lost 0 bases and J lost 7; bases outside the gene matches: 2. This CDR3 region has 15 residues. The CDR3 region is CASSDSGQGNGELFF. The CDR3 DNA follows: TGTGCCAGCAGTGACTCGGGACAGGGGAACGGGGAGCTGTTTTTT.

This clone appeared once. The gene calls are TRBV28 and TRBJ2-2, with TRBD2 identical over 11 bases. Germline V lookup: CDR1 MDHEN, CDR2 SYDVKM. This CDR3 spans 13 amino acids. CDR3 nucleotides: TGTGTCGTTAGCGGGAGGGAAACCGGGGAGCTGTTTTTT. Protein: CVVSGRETGELFF.

This clone has just a few counts. The V gene is TRBV7-9, the J gene TRBJ1-1; D not resolved. CDR1 is SEHNR, CDR2 FQNEAQ, per germline (reference sequence). This CDR3 comprises 8 residues. V was shortened by 10 bases and J by 7 bases, with 4 bases between the two germline ends. CDR3 region: CATHEAFF. CDR3 coding DNA: TGTGCCACACATGAAGCTTTCTTT. Based on the CDR3 plus reference TRBV7-9 and TRBJ1-1, the full variable domain is DTGVSQNPRHKITKRGQNVTFRCDPISEHNRLYWYRQTLGQGPEFLTYFQNEAQLEKSRLLSDRFSAERPKGSFSTLEIQRTEQGDSAMYLCATHEAFFGQGTRLTVV.

The J gene is TRBJ2-3, the V gene TRBV2, with 7 positions matching TRBD2. CDR1 and CDR2 from the germline V gene are SNHLY and FYNNEI. Unmatched junction bases numbered 10, after V lost 5 bases and J lost 2 bases. CDR3 size: 16 residues. CDR3 nucleotides: TGTGCCAGCAGTCAGAAGACTAGCCCTACCACAGATACGCAGTATTTT. It specifies CASSQKTSPTTDTQYF. Combining the CDR3 with reference TRBV2 and TRBJ2-3 gives the whole variable domain EPEVTQTPSHQVTQMGQEVILRCVPISNHLYFYWYRQILGQKVEFLVSFYNNEISEKSEIFDDQFSVERPDGSNFTLKIRSTKLEDSAMYFCASSQKTSPTTDTQYFGPGTRLTVL.

The V call is TRBV11-2, the J call TRBJ2-1; 9 bases match TRBD2. The trim removed 2 bases at V and 9 bases at J, leaving 2 bases unmatched. The CDR3 runs to 13 residues. The germline gives CDR1 SGHAT, CDR2 FQNNGV. As DNA, the CDR3 is TGTGCCAGCAGCTTATTAGCGGGAGTTGAGCAGTTCTTC. Residues: CASSLLAGVEQFF.

The chain is built from TRBV19 and TRBJ2-7; the match to TRBD2 covers 8 bases. J gave up 2 bases and V 3 bases, and 0 bases lay outside the gene matches. In germline, CDR1 is LNHDA, CDR2 SQIVND (reference sequence). The CDR3 totals 13 residues. CDR3 sequence (DNA): TGTGCCAGTAGTATTAGCGGGACCTACGAGCAGTACTTC. Translation gives CASSISGTYEQYF. Combining the CDR3 with reference TRBV19 and TRBJ2-7 gives the whole variable domain DGGITQSPKYLFRKEGQNVTLSCEQNLNHDAMYWYRQDPGQGLRLIYYSQIVNDFQKGDIAEGYSVSREKKESFPLTVTSAQKNPTAFYLCASSISGTYEQYFGPGTRLTVT.

The chain is built from TRBV4-1 and TRBJ2-2; TRBD2 might be the D (6 bases). V was pared by 0 bases and J by 3 bases, with 14 bases between. The CDR3 loop spans 17 amino acids. Germline CDR1 MGHRA, CDR2 YSYEKL. CDR3 protein: CASSQDSGESYTGELFF. In DNA form, the CDR3 reads TGCGCCAGCAGCCAAGATTCGGGGGAAAGCTACACCGGGGAGCTGTTTTTT.

The chain couples TRBV11-3 to TRBJ2-1; 7 bases line up with TRBD2. The CDR3 extends over 14 amino acids. V shed 4 bases and J 9 bases; nucleotides not matched to a gene: 9. Looked up from germline, CDR1 is SGHNT and CDR2 is YENEEA. CDR3 sequence (DNA): TGTGCCAGCAGCTCTGGCGGGAGTTGGGCTGAGCAGTTCTTC. Amino acids: CASSSGGSWAEQFF.

The V and J genes are TRBV19 and TRBJ1-1; D is unresolved. The CDR3 runs 11 residues. V gave up 7 bases and J gave up 2 bases, with 5 bases separating them. The germline V gene has CDR1 LNHDA and CDR2 SQIVND (reference sequence). Here the CDR3 reads CASNSNTEAFF. The CDR3, as DNA: TGTGCCAGTAATAGCAACACTGAAGCTTTCTTT.

The gene calls are TRBV12-5 and TRBJ1-2; no definite D call. CDR3 size: 15 residues. V gave up 3 bases and J gave up 7 bases, with 18 bases separating them. The germline V gene has CDR1 LGHNT and CDR2 FRNRAP. CDR3 protein: CASGFWVFGKRGYTF. The DNA for the CDR3 is TGTGCTAGTGGTTTCTGGGTCTTCGGTAAGCGTGGCTACACCTTC.

This sequence joins TRBV4-2 and TRBJ1-2, with D hard to call. CDR1 and CDR2 (germline): LGHNA, YNFKEQ. The length of the CDR3 is 15 residues. V was trimmed by 0 bases and J by 8 bases, leaving 16 bases between them. CDR3 loop: CASSQERVYSLGYTF. The CDR3 bases are TGTGCCAGCAGCCAAGAGAGGGTCTACTCCTTGGGCTACACCTTC.

The chain links TRBV11-3 to TRBJ2-2; TRBD2 agrees at 8 bases. This CDR3 is built from 16 residues. The junction had 11 bases not matched to a gene; V was cut back by 8 bases and J by 3 bases. Germline V gene lookup returns CDR1 SGHNT and CDR2 YENEEA. CDR3 loop: CASPTKGTRDTGELFF. The CDR3 DNA reads as TGTGCCAGCCCTACGAAGGGGACTAGGGACACCGGGGAGCTGTTTTTT.

The chain is built from TRBV29-1 and TRBJ2-5; 12 nucleotides agree with TRBD1. After removal of 1 base from V and 5 bases from J, the junction contained 23 bases not matched to a gene. This CDR3 spans 21 amino acids. The germline V gene has CDR1 SQVTM and CDR2 ANQGSEA. CDR3 loop: CSVEGFAARDRGHLPQETQYF. CDR3 coding DNA: TGCAGCGTTGAAGGCTTTGCTGCCCGGGACAGGGGGCACCTACCTCAGGAGACCCAGTACTTC.

The V and J genes are TRBV27 and TRBJ1-2; no clear D gene. Germline-derived CDR1 and CDR2 are MNHEY and SMNVEV (reference sequence). V gave up 1 base and J gave up 4 bases, with 10 bases separating them. The CDR3 consists of 14 residues. The CDR3 reads CASSLFVSGYGYTF. CDR3 bases: TGTGCCAGCAGTTTATTTGTCTCAGGCTATGGCTACACCTTC.

The chain is built from TRBV10-3 and TRBJ2-1; 14 positions agree with TRBD2. From germline, CDR1 is ENHRY and CDR2 SYGVKD. Trimming at V came to 11 bases and at J to 3 bases, leaving 12 bases not matched to a gene. The CDR3 extends over 17 amino acids. The CDR3, as DNA: TGTGCCGTTCGACTAGCGGGAGGGCCAGTGAGCTACAATGAGCAGTTCTTC. Its translation is CAVRLAGGPVSYNEQFF.

The genes are TRBV7-2 and TRBJ1-2, with D maybe TRBD1 (5 bases). Per the germline V gene, CDR1 is SGHTA and CDR2 is FQGNSA. V lost 5 bases, J lost 3 bases, and 13 bases lay in between. This CDR3 is 14 amino acids long. The CDR3 DNA sequence: TGTGCCAGCAGCGTCGGGGGTAGCCACTATGGCTACACCTTC. Translating gives CASSVGGSHYGYTF.

The chain combines TRBV2 with TRBJ2-7; D is possibly TRBD2 (6 bases). The V end lost 0 bases, the J end lost 1 base, and 10 bases lay between the germline ends. Germline CDR1 reads SNHLY; CDR2 reads FYNNEI. This CDR3 region has 15 residues. The chain's CDR3 is CASSEASSVSYEQYF. The CDR3 nucleotides are TGTGCCAGCAGTGAAGCTTCTAGCGTGTCCTACGAGCAGTACTTC.

The rearrangement joins TRBV7-2 to TRBJ2-7, with 7 nucleotides matching TRBD1. The CDR3 is made up of 14 amino acids. J lost 2 bases, V lost 3 bases, and 4 bases had no gene match. From germline, CDR1 is SGHTA and CDR2 FQGNSA. The CDR3 spells CASSLDRWPYEQYF. CDR3 DNA: TGTGCCAGCAGCTTGGACAGGTGGCCCTACGAGCAGTACTTC.